A selection of T cell receptor beta chains follows, all from one sample in a study of cytomegalovirus exposure and HLA in healthy donors. Assay: immunoSEQ multiplex PCR; the TCRdb copy retains only in-frame clones and omits some. Among 330,000 or so clones listed, just over 85% were seen once. The source material was PBMCs. These receptors originate from a woman aged 18-29 years in good health and CMV-seronegative. CDR3s include the opening cysteine and the closing phenylalanine or tryptophan. D genes are given only for firm matches. Rows give clone size only sometimes, using once, few, many, or a class for an expanded clone.

>few|TRBD2|TRBV10-3|TRBJ2-2
CAIKAGGTGELFF
TGTGCCATCAAGGCGGGAGGCACCGGGGAGCTGTTTTTT
>.|TRBD1|TRBV28|TRBJ1-2
CASSGQGGYTF
TGTGCCAGCAGCGGACAGGGCGGCTACACCTTC
>.|.|TRBV15|TRBJ2-7
CATSRDHGISYEQYF
TGTGCCACCAGCAGAGATCACGGGATTTCCTACGAGCAGTACTTC
>few|.|TRBV6-5|TRBJ2-7
CASSYRESYEQYF
TGTGCCAGCAGTTACCGGGAATCCTACGAGCAGTACTTC
>.|TRBD2|TRBV28|TRBJ2-5
CASSMRAGLGETQYF
TGTGCCAGCAGTATGCGGGCGGGACTAGGAGAGACCCAGTACTTC
>.|.|TRBV1|TRBJ1-1
CTSSQDVRGTEAFF
TGCACCAGCAGCCAAGATGTCAGGGGGACTGAAGCTTTCTTT
>.|TRBD1|TRBV4-3|TRBJ1-1
CASSQDSLDRGTEAFF
TGCGCCAGCAGCCAAGATTCCTTGGACAGGGGCACTGAAGCTTTCTTT
>.|TRBD1|TRBV4-3|TRBJ1-2
CASSQESVGTALYGYTF
TGCGCCAGCAGCCAAGAAAGCGTAGGGACAGCGTTATATGGCTACACCTTC
>.|TRBD2|TRBV7-2|TRBJ2-7
CASSRIAGRREQYF
TGTGCCAGCAGCCGGATAGCGGGAAGACGCGAGCAGTACTTC
>once|.|TRBV7-2|TRBJ1-2
CASSLDEGAWYGYTF
TGTGCCAGCAGCTTAGACGAAGGGGCGTGGTATGGCTACACCTTC
>.|TRBD2|TRBV18|TRBJ2-7
CASSQLAGTGYEQYF
TGTGCCAGCTCACAACTAGCGGGGACGGGCTACGAGCAGTACTTC